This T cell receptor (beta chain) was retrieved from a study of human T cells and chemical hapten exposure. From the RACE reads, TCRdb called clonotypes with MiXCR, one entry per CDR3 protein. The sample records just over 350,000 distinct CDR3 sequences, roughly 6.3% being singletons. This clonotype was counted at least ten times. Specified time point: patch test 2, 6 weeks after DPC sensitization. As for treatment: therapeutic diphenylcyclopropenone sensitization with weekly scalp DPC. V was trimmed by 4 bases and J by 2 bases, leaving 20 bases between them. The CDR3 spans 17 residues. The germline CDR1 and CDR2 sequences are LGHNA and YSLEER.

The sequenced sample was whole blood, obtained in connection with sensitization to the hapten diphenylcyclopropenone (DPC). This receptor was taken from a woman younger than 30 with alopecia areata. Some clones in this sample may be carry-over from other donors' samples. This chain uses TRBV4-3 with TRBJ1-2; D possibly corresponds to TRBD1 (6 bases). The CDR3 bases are TGCGCCAGCAGCCCTGGGCAGGGGCGCTTTGAAAACTATGGCTACACCTTC. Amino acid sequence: CASSPGQGRFENYGYTF.